These 13 T cell receptor beta chains came from one sample sequenced in a study of cytomegalovirus exposure and HLA in healthy donors (dated by TCRdb to the late 2010s). The library was produced with the immunoSEQ multiplex PCR assay. For the multiplex PCR, a mixture combining 60 forward primers for TCR Vbeta segments and 13 reverse primers for TCR Jbeta segments was used. In TCRdb, the immuneACCESS table is reduced to in-frame sequences with V and J assigned. These tables do not hold every clone; where another copy was compared, an unresolved V gene accounts for under half, and the others remain unexplained. This sample gives roughly 6,100 clones in total; more than 45% of them show up just once. 5.8% of the sample goes to the ten largest clones. Sequenced input: PBMCs. The receptors derive from a man aged 30-40 years in good health and CMV-seropositive.

The rearrangement links TRBV4-2 to TRBJ1-1; D is ambiguous. The CDR3 length is 13 residues. Germline V gene sequence: CDR1 LGHNA, CDR2 YNFKEQ. Deletions cut 0 bases from V and 1 base from J, with 3 bases between. The CDR3 nucleotides read TGTGCCAGCAGCCAAGACAGGAACACTGAAGCTTTCTTT. This gives the protein CASSQDRNTEAFF.

CDR3 loop: CSARDRETQYF. CDR3 in DNA: TGCAGTGCTAGAGATAGAGAGACCCAGTACTTC. V gene TRBV20-1 combines with J gene TRBJ2-5; D remains unclear. The CDR3 length is 11 residues. CDR1 DFQATT and CDR2 SNEGSKA come from the germline V gene (reference sequence). V shed 0 bases and J shed 4 bases, with 3 bases lying between them.

This clone appeared a few times. The chain recombines TRBV20-1 with TRBJ1-2; 8 positions match TRBD1. V was pared by 6 bases and J by 8 bases, with 5 bases of the junction left unmatched. The CDR3 length is 11 residues. Germline assignment: CDR1 DFQATT and CDR2 SNEGSKA (reference sequence). The CDR3 here is CSAGQGGGYTF. DNA for the CDR3: TGCAGTGCCGGACAGGGAGGAGGCTACACCTTC.

This chain connects TRBV11-3 to TRBJ1-1; unclear D gene. Between the trimmed V and J ends, which lost 6 bases and 0 bases, there was a span of 8 bases. Germline lookup yields CDR1 SGHNT and CDR2 YENEEA. The CDR3 totals 13 residues. The chain's CDR3 is CASSLTLNTEAFF. Written as DNA, the CDR3 is TGTGCCAGCAGTCTGACACTGAACACTGAAGCTTTCTTT.

This clone was observed a few times. The genes are TRBV6-4 and TRBJ1-4; 11 positions agree with TRBD1. This CDR3 has 14 amino acids. Germline values: CDR1 MRHNA, CDR2 SNTAGT. J was trimmed by 7 bases and V by 2 bases; bases with no gene match: 0. The CDR3 sequence is CASSDGTGGEKLFF. Here the CDR3 DNA reads TGTGCCAGCAGTGACGGGACAGGGGGTGAAAAACTGTTTTTT.

Judged by abundance, this clone is large. This chain connects TRBV6-5 to TRBJ2-3; 10 bases are shared with TRBD2. This CDR3 region has 15 residues. V dropped 6 bases and J dropped 1; count of bases not matched to a gene: 4. Germline V gene data show CDR1 as MNHEY and CDR2 as SVGAGI. In DNA, the CDR3 is TGTGCCAGCAGGAACGGACTAGCGGGCACAGATACGCAGTATTTT. Its translation is CASRNGLAGTDTQYF.

The V gene is TRBV11-3, the J gene TRBJ2-7; D might be TRBD2 (5 bases). Germline CDR1 reads SGHNT; CDR2 reads YENEEA. CDR3 length: 14 amino acids. V lost 1 base and J lost 3, with 10 bases in between. CDR3 nucleotide sequence: TGTGCCAGCAGCTTAGGGTTCGGGGACTACGAGCAGTACTTC. Protein sequence: CASSLGFGDYEQYF.

This clone has just a few counts. The chain carries TRBV6-1 and TRBJ1-1; D is possibly TRBD1 (6 bases). The CDR3 has 14 amino acids. The germline gives CDR1 MNHNS, CDR2 SASEGT. V lost 7 bases and J 3 bases, leaving 15 bases between the germline ends. The CDR3 DNA sequence: TGTGCCAGCATTCAGGGGTCTGTTTACACTGAAGCTTTCTTT. It specifies CASIQGSVYTEAFF.

This clone has a handful of counts. This rearrangement joins TRBV4-3 to TRBJ1-5, with 7 bases lining up with TRBD1. The CDR3 is 15 amino acids. Trimming cost V 0 bases and J 9 bases; bases outside gene matches: 8. Germline-derived CDR1 and CDR2 are LGHNA and YSLEER. The CDR3 bases are TGCGCCAGCAGCCAAGATGCAGGGGGGCTTAGGCCCCAGCATTTT. Translated: CASSQDAGGLRPQHF.

The CDR3 DNA is TGTGCCAGCACTGAGAGTGAGGCCTCACCCCTCCACTTT. It is translated as CASTESEASPLHF. The chain combines TRBV2 with TRBJ1-6; D unclear. Germline V gene data show CDR1 as SNHLY and CDR2 as FYNNEI. V lost 7 bases and J 10 bases, leaving 14 bases between the germline ends. The CDR3 loop spans 13 amino acids.

The chain employs TRBV29-1 and TRBJ2-1, with 7 bases identical to TRBD2. Germline values: CDR1 SQVTM, CDR2 ANQGSEA. The CDR3 is made up of 14 amino acids. J lost 6 bases, V lost 7 bases, and 12 bases had no gene match. The CDR3 region has the DNA TGCAGCGCCGCCGCCGGGACTATAGGCAATGAGCAGTTCTTC. Residues: CSAAAGTIGNEQFF.

The chain combines TRBV10-2 with TRBJ1-1; possible D gene TRBD1, 5 bases. Trimming took 4 bases from V and 5 from J, leaving 14 bases between them. Per the germline V gene, CDR1 is WSHSY and CDR2 is SAAADI. This CDR3 spans 14 amino acids. In nucleotides, the CDR3 is TGCGCCAGCAGTGTCAGGGAGGGAGGGACTGAAGCTTTCTTT. Protein product: CASSVREGGTEAFF.

This clone appeared a few times. The chain links TRBV25-1 to TRBJ2-2; D possibly corresponds to TRBD1 (6 bases). Deletions cut 5 bases from V and 4 bases from J, with 11 bases between. Per germline, CDR1 MGHDK and CDR2 SYGVNS. This CDR3 is 14 amino acids long. The CDR3 sequence is CASSTPQGTGELFF. CDR3 coding DNA: TGTGCCAGCAGTACTCCACAGGGCACCGGGGAGCTGTTTTTT.